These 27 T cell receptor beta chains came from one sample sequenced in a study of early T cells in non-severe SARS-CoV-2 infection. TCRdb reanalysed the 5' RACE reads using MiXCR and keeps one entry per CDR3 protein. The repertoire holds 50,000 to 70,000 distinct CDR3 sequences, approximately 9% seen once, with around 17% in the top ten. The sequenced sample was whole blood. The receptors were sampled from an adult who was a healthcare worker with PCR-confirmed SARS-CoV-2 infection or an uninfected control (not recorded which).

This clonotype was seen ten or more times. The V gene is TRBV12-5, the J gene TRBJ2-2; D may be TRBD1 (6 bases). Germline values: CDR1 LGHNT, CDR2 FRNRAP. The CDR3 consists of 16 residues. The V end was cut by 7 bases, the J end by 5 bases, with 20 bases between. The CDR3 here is CASVPGGTALTGELFF. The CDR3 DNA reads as TGTGCTAGTGTCCCTGGGGGCACTGCCTTGACCGGGGAGCTGTTTTTT. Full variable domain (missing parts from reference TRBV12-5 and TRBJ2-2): DARVTQTPRHKVTEMGQEVTMRCQPILGHNTVFWYRQTMMQGLELLAYFRNRAPLDDSGMPKDRFSAEMPDATLATLKIQPSEPRDSAVYFCASVPGGTALTGELFFGEGSRLTVL.

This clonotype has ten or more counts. CDR3 sequence: CASSEYGSPNTGELFF. The DNA for the CDR3 is TGTGCCAGCAGTGAATACGGCAGCCCGAACACCGGGGAGCTGTTTTTT. The chain links TRBV25-1 to TRBJ2-2; D is unresolved. The CDR3 consists of 16 residues. Trimming removed 0 bases from V and 0 bases from J, with 8 bases in between. Per the germline V gene, CDR1 is MGHDK and CDR2 is SYGVNS.

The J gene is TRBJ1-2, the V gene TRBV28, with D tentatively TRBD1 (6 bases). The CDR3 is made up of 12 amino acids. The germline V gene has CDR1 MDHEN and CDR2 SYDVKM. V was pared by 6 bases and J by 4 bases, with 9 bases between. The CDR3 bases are TGTGCCAGCAGCGACAGGTCCTATGGCTACACCTTC. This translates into CASSDRSYGYTF.

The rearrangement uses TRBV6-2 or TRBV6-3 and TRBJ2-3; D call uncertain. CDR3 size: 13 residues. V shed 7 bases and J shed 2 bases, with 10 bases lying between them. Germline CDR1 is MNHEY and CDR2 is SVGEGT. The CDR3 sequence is CASKELPTDTQYF. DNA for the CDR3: TGTGCCAGCAAGGAGCTGCCCACAGATACGCAGTATTTT.

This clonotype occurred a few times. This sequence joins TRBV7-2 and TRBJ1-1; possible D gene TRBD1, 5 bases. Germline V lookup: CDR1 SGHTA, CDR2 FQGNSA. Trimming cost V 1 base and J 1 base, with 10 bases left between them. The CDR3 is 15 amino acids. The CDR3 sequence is CASSLESGGNTEAFF. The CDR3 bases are TGTGCCAGCAGCTTAGAAAGTGGGGGGAACACTGAAGCTTTCTTT.

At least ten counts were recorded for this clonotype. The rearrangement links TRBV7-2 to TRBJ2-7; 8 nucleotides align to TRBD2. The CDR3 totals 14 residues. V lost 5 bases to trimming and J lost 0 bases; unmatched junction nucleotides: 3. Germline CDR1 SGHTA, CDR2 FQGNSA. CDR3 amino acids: CASSHGLASYEQYF. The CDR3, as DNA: TGTGCCAGCAGCCACGGACTAGCCTCCTACGAGCAGTACTTC.

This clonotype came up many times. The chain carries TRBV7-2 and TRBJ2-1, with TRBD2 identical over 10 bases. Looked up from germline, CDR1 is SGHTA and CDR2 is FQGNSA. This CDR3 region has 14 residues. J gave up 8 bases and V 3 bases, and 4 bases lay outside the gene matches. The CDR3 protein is CASSFSGRRDEQFF. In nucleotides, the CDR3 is TGTGCCAGCAGCTTTAGCGGGAGGCGGGATGAGCAGTTCTTC. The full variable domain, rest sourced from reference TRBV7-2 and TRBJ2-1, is GAGVSQSPSNKVTEKGKDVELRCDPISGHTALYWYRQSLGQGLEFLIYFQGNSAPDKSGLPSDRFSAERTGGSVSTLTIQRTQQEDSAVYLCASSFSGRRDEQFFGPGTRLTVL.

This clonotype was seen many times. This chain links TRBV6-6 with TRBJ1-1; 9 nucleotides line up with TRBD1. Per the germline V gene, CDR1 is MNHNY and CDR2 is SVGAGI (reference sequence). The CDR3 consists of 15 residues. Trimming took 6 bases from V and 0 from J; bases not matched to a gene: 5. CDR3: CASRQGALLNTEAFF. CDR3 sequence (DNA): TGTGCCAGCAGACAGGGGGCCCTACTGAACACTGAAGCTTTCTTT.

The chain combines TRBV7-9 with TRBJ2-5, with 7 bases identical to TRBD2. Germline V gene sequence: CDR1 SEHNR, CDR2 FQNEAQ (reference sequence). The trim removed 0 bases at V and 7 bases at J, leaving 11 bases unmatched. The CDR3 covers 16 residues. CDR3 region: CASSLAQGEREVTQYF. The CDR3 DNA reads TGTGCCAGCAGCTTAGCGCAAGGGGAGCGGGAAGTGACCCAGTACTTC.

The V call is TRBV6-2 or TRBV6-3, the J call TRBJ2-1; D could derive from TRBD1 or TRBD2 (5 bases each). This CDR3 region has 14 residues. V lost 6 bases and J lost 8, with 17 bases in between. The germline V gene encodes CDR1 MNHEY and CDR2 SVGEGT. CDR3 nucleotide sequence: TGTGCCAGCAGCCCGGGACCCAACCCCTATGAGCAGTTCTTC. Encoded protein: CASSPGPNPYEQFF.

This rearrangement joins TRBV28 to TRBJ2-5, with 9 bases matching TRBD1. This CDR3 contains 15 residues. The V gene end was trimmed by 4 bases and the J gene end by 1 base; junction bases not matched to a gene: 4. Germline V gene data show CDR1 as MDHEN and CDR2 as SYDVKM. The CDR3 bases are TGTGCCAGCAGTTACGGACAGGGGTTCCAAGAGACCCAGTACTTC. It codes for CASSYGQGFQETQYF.

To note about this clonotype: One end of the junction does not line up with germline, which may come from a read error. The CDR3 nucleotides read TGCAGCGTTGCCCGGACAGGCGCCGAGCAGTATTTC. It specifies CSVARTGAEQYF. The rearrangement uses TRBV29-1 and TRBJ2-7, with 7 positions matching TRBD1. Germline-derived CDR1 and CDR2 are SQVTM and ANQGSEA. This CDR3 contains 12 residues.

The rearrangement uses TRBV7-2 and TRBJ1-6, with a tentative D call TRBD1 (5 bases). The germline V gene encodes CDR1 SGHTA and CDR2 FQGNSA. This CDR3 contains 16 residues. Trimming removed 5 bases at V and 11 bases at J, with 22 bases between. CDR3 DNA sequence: TGTGCCAGCAGCCAGGACCAGACAGCCGGTGGGGCACCCCTCCACTTT. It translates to CASSQDQTAGGAPLHF. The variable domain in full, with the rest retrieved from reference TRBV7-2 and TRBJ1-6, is GAGVSQSPSNKVTEKGKDVELRCDPISGHTALYWYRQSLGQGLEFLIYFQGNSAPDKSGLPSDRFSAERTGGSVSTLTIQRTQQEDSAVYLCASSQDQTAGGAPLHFGNGTRLTVT.

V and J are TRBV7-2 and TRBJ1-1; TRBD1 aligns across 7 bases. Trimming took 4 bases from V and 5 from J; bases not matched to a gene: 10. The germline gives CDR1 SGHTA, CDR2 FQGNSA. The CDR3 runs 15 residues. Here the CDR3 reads CASSSRQGWGTEAFF. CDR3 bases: TGTGCCAGCAGCTCGAGACAGGGATGGGGAACTGAAGCTTTCTTT.

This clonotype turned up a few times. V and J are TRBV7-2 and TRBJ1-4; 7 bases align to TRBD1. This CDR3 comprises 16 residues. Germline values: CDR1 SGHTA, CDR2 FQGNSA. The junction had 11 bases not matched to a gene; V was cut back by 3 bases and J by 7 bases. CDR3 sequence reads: CASSFLSGGRGEKLFF. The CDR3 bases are TGTGCCAGCAGCTTTCTCTCAGGGGGGCGAGGTGAAAAACTGTTTTTT.

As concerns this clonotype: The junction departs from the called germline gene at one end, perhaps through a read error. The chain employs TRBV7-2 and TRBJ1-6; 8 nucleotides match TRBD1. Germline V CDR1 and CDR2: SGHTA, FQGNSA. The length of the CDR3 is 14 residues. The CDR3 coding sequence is TGTGCCAACAGCCCACAGGGGGACGGATCACCCCTCCACTTT. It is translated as CANSPQGDGSPLHF.

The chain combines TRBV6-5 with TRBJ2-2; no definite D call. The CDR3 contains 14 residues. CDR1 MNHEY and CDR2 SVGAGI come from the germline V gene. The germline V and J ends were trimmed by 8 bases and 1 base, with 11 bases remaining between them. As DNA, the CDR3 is TGTGCCAGCGCGGTAGACTGGAACACCGGGGAGCTGTTTTTT. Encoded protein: CASAVDWNTGELFF.

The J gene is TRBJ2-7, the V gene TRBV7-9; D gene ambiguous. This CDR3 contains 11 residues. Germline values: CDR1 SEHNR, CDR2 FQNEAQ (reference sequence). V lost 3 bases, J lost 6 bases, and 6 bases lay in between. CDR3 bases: TGTGCCAGCAGCTTCACCGGCGAGCAGTACTTC. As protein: CASSFTGEQYF.

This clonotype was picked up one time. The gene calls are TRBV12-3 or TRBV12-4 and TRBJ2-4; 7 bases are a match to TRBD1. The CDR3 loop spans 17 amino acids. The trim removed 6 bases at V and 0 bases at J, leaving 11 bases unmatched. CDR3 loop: CASRGQSITLAKNIQYF. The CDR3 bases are TGTGCCAGCAGGGGACAGTCTATTACACTAGCCAAAAACATTCAGTACTTC.

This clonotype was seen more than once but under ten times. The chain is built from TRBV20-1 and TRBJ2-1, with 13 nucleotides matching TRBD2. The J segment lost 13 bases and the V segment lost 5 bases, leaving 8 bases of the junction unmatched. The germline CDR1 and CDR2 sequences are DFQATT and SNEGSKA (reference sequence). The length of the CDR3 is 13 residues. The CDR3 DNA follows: TGCAGTGCTGGACTAGCGGGAGTGTCAAGTCAGTTCTTC. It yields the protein CSAGLAGVSSQFF.

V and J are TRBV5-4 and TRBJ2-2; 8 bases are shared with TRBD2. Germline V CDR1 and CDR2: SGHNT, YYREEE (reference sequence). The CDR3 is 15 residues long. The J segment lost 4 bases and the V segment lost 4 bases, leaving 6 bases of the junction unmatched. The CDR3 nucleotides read TGTGCCAGCAGCCGCCGGGAGGGTGTCACCGGGGAGCTGTTTTTT. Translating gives CASSRREGVTGELFF.

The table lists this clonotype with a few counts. CDR3 amino acids: CASTQGLAGVTEQFF. For the CDR3, the DNA is TGTGCCAGCACCCAGGGTCTAGCGGGAGTTACTGAGCAGTTCTTC. The V gene is TRBV6-2 or TRBV6-3, the J gene TRBJ2-1; 10 bases line up with TRBD2. With 7 bases clipped from V and 9 bases from J, the junction kept 12 bases outside the gene matches. The CDR3 has 15 residues. CDR1 and CDR2 from the germline V gene are MNHEY and SVGEGT.

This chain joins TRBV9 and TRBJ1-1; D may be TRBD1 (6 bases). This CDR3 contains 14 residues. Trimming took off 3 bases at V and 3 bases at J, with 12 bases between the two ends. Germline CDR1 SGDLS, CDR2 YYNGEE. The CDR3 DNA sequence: TGTGCCAGCAGCGCGACACAGGGACACACTGAAGCTTTCTTT. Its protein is CASSATQGHTEAFF.

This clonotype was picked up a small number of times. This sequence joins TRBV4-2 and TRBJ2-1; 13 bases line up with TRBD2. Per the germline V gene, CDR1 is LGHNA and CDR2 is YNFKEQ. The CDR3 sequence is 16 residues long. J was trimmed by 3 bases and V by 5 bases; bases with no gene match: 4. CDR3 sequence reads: CASSVGTSGNYNEQFF. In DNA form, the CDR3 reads TGTGCCAGCAGCGTCGGGACTAGCGGGAACTACAATGAGCAGTTCTTC.

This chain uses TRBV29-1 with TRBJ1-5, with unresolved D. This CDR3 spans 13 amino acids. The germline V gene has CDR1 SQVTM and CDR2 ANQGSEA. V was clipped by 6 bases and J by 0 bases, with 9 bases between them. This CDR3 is CSVSEYSNQPQHF. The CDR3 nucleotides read TGCAGCGTGTCAGAGTATAGCAATCAGCCCCAGCATTTT.

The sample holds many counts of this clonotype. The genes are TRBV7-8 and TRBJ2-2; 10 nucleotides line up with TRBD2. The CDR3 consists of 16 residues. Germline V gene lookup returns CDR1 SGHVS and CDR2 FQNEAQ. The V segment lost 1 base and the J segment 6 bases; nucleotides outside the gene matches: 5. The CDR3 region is CASSLVPSGRPGELFF. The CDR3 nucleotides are TGTGCCAGCAGCTTAGTCCCTAGCGGGAGACCCGGGGAGCTGTTTTTT.

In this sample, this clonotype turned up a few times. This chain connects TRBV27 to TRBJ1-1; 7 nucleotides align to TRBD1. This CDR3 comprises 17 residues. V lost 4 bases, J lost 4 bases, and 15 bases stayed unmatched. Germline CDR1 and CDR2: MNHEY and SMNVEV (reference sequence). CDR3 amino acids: CASSSTPGQRMGTEAFF. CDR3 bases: TGTGCCAGCAGTTCAACACCGGGACAGAGGATGGGCACTGAAGCTTTCTTT.